A single sample gave rise to the 6 T cell receptor beta chains below, sequenced in a study of blood T cell repertoires in COVID-19. The assay was immunoSEQ multiplex PCR, and TCRdb's table has in-frame clones only and misses some. The sample lists just under 80,000 clones; 75% to 85% were seen once. Sequenced input: peripheral blood. Receptor source: a woman between 65 and 79 years old with acute or convalescent COVID-19.

This clone was detected only once. J is TRBJ2-1 and V is TRBV7-9; 10 nucleotides agree with TRBD2. V shed 6 bases, J shed 6 bases, and the junction held 11 bases outside the gene matches. CDR1 and CDR2 from the germline V gene are SEHNR and FQNEAQ (reference sequence). CDR3 length: 16 residues. The CDR3 region has the DNA TGTGCCAGCAGACGTGAGGTAGCGGGGGGACGCAATGAGCAGTTCTTC. It specifies CASRREVAGGRNEQFF.

The chain uses TRBV4-1 and TRBJ1-2, with 9 bases aligning to TRBD1. The trim removed 8 bases at V and 7 bases at J, leaving 8 bases unmatched. This CDR3 spans 13 amino acids. CDR1 and CDR2 (germline): MGHRA, YSYEKL. In nucleotides, the CDR3 is TGCGCCAGCCACGGGGACAGGGATATTGGCTACACCTTC. Protein: CASHGDRDIGYTF.

The chain recombines TRBV6-5 with TRBJ2-7; 8 bases are a match to TRBD2. This CDR3 spans 14 amino acids. Trimming cost V 6 bases and J 2 bases; bases outside gene matches: 6. Germline V gene data show CDR1 as MNHEY and CDR2 as SVGAGI. The CDR3 loop reads CASSFTGGAYEQYF. For the CDR3, the DNA is TGTGCCAGCAGCTTTACCGGGGGGGCCTACGAGCAGTACTTC.

The CDR3 protein is CASSWLPQETQYF. The CDR3, as DNA: TGCGCCAGCAGCTGGCTCCCCCAAGAGACCCAGTACTTC. The chain joins TRBV5-1 to TRBJ2-5; D uncertain. Germline V gene sequence: CDR1 SGHRS, CDR2 YFSETQ. The CDR3 spans 13 residues. The V end lost 3 bases, the J end lost 1 base, and 7 bases lay between the germline ends.

This chain joins TRBV4-3 and TRBJ2-1; 7 bases fit TRBD2. From germline, CDR1 is LGHNA and CDR2 YSLEER. With V trimmed by 0 bases and J by 8 bases, 25 bases remained unmatched. The CDR3 runs to 21 residues. The DNA for the CDR3 is TGCGCCAGCAGCCAAGAGCGCGGTAGCTTCGACGGACTAGGTTGGTTCGATGAGCAGTTCTTC. The encoded protein is CASSQERGSFDGLGWFDEQFF.

The chain couples TRBV6-5 to TRBJ1-5, with 10 nucleotides matching TRBD1. Germline V gives CDR1 MNHEY, CDR2 SVGAGI. This CDR3 spans 15 amino acids. V was pared by 8 bases and J by 5 bases, with 9 bases of the junction left unmatched. CDR3 sequence (DNA): TGTGCCAGCGTTGGGACAGGGGATTTATATCAGCCCCAGCATTTT. The encoded protein is CASVGTGDLYQPQHF.